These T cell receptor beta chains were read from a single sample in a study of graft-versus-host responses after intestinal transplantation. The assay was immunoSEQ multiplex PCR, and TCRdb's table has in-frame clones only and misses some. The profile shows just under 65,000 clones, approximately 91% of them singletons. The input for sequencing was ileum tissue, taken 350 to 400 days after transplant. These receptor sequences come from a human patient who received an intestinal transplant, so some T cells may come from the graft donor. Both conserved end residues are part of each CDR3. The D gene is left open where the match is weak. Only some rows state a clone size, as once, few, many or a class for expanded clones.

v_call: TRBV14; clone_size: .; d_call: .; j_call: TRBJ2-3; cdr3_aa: CASSQDNIDTQYF; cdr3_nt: TGTGCCAGCAGCCAAGATAATATCGATACGCAGTATTTT
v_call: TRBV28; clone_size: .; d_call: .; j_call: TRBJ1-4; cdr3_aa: CASSPGRGATNEKLFF; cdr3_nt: TGTGCCAGCAGCCCCGGTCGGGGAGCAACTAATGAAAAACTGTTTTTT
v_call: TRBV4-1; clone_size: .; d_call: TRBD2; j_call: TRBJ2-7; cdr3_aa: CASSQAGLAGDGEQYF; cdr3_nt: TGCGCCAGCAGCCAAGCGGGCTTAGCGGGAGACGGCGAGCAGTACTTC
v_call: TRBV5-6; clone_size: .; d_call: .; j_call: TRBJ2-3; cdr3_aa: CASSWGGRADTQYF; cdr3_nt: TGTGCCAGCAGCTGGGGGGGCCGAGCAGATACGCAGTATTTT
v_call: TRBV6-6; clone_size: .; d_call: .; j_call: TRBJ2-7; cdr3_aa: CASSYLELGRYEQYF; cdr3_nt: TGTGCCAGCAGTTACCTAGAATTAGGGAGATACGAGCAGTACTTC
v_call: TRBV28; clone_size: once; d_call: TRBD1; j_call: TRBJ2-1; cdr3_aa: CASNTPGQGGIEQFF; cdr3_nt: TGTGCCAGCAACACACCGGGACAGGGGGGTATTGAGCAGTTCTTC
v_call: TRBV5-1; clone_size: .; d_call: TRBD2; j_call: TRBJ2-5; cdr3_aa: CASSTTLAGMRETQYF; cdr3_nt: TGCGCCAGCAGTACAACCCTAGCGGGGATGAGAGAGACCCAGTACTTC
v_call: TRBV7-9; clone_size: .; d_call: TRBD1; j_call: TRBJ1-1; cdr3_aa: CANRGLMGTEAFF; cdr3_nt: TGTGCCAACAGGGGACTGATGGGCACTGAAGCTTTCTTT
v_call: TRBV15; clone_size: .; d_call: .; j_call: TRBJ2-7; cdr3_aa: CATSRTRGGYEQYF; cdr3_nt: TGTGCCACCAGCAGAACTAGGGGGGGGTACGAGCAGTACTTC
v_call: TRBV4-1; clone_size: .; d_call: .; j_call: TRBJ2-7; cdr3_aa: CASSPGTYEQYF; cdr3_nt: TGCGCCAGCAGCCCTGGAACCTACGAGCAGTACTTC
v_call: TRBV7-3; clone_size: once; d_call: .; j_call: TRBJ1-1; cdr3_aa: CASSLLQNTEAFF; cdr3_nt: TGTGCCAGCAGCTTACTTCAGAACACTGAAGCTTTCTTT
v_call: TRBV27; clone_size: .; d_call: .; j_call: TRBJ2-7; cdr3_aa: CASSPPGDPYEQYF; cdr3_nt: TGTGCCAGCAGTCCTCCCGGGGATCCCTACGAGCAGTACTTC
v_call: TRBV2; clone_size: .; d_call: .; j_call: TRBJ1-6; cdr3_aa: CASTTGGPLNSPLHF; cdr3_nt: TGTGCCAGCACCACCGGGGGCCCTCTAAATTCACCCCTCCACTTT
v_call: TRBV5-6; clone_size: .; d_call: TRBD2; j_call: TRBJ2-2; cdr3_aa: CASSFRSGSGTGELFF; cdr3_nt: TGTGCCAGCAGCTTCCGAAGCGGGAGCGGCACCGGGGAGCTGTTTTTT
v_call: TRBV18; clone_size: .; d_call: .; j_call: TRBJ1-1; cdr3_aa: CASSPIRQSEAFF; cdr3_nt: TGTGCCAGCTCACCAATAAGACAGTCTGAAGCTTTCTTT
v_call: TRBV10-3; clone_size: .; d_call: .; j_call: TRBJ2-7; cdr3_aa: CAISEGDYEQYF; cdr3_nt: TGTGCCATCAGTGAAGGGGACTACGAGCAGTACTTC
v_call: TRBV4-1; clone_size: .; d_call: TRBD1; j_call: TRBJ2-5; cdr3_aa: CASSPGQGLETQYF; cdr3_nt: TGCGCCAGCAGCCCGGGACAGGGATTGGAGACCCAGTACTTC
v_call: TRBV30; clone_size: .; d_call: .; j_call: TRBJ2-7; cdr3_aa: CAWSDGTGGEQYF; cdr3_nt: TGTGCCTGGAGTGACGGGACGGGTGGGGAGCAGTACTTC
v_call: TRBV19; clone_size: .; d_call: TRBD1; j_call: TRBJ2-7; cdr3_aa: CASSPPQGAGIYEQYF; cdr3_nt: TGTGCCAGTAGTCCGCCCCAGGGGGCAGGGATATACGAGCAGTACTTC
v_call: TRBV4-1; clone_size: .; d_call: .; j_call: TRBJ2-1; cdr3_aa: CASSQDLLVDSYNEQFF; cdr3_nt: TGCGCCAGCAGCCAAGATCTCTTGGTAGATTCCTACAATGAGCAGTTCTTC
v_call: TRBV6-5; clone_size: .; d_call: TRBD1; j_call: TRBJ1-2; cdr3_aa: CASSEGTGYGYTF; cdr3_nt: TGTGCCAGCAGTGAAGGGACAGGGTATGGCTACACCTTC
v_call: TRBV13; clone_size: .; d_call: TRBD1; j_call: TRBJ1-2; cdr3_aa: CASRPLEQGDYGYTF; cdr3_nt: TGTGCCAGCCGACCTCTTGAGCAGGGGGACTATGGCTACACCTTC
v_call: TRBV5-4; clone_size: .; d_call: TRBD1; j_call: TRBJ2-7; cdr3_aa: CASSFPGQGSYEQYF; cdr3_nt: TGTGCCAGCAGCTTCCCGGGACAGGGCTCCTACGAGCAGTACTTC
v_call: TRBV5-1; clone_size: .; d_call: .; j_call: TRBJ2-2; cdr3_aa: CASSLHRENTGELFF; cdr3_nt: TGCGCCAGCAGCTTGCACAGGGAGAACACCGGGGAGCTGTTTTTT
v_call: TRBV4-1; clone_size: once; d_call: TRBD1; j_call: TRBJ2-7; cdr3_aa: CASSRGLLSYEQYF; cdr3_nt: TGCGCCAGCAGCAGGGGGCTTCTCTCCTACGAGCAGTACTTC
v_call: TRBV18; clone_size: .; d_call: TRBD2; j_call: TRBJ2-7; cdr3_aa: CASSPPGTRYAYEQYF; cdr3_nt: TGTGCCAGCTCACCACCAGGGACTAGGTACGCCTACGAGCAGTACTTC
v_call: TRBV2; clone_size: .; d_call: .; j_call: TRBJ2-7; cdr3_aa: CASSEPPFPYEQYF; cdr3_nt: TGTGCCAGCAGTGAACCCCCCTTCCCTTACGAGCAGTACTTC
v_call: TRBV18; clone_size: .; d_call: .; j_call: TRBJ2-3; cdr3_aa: CASSPGPHRVSDTDTQYF; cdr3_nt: TGTGCCAGCTCACCAGGCCCCCACAGGGTGAGCGACACAGATACGCAGTATTTT
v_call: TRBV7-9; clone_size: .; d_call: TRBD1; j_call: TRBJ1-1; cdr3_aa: CASSLGQGAQTEAFF; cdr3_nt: TGTGCCAGCAGCTTAGGACAGGGGGCGCAAACTGAAGCTTTCTTT
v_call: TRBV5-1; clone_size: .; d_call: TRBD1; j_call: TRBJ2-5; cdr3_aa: CASSYGQGATQYF; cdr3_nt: TGCGCCAGCAGCTACGGACAGGGGGCCACCCAGTACTTC
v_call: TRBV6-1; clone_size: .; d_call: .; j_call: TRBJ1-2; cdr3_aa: CASSEARFREYGYTF; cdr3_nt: TGTGCCAGCAGTGAAGCACGGTTCAGGGAGTATGGCTACACCTTC
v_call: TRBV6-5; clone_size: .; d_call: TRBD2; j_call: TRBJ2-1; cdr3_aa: CASSYGLVNEQFF; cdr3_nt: TGTGCCAGCAGTTATGGACTAGTCAATGAGCAGTTCTTC
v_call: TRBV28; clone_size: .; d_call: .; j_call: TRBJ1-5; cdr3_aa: CASSPYYQPQHF; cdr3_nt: TGTGCCAGCAGTCCCTACTATCAGCCCCAGCATTTT
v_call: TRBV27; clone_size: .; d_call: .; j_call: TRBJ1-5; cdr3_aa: CASSLWGANQPQHF; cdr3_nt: TGTGCCAGCAGTTTGTGGGGGGCGAATCAGCCCCAGCATTTT
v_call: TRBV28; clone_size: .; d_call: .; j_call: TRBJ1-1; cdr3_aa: CASSPGQRNTEAFF; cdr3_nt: TGTGCCAGCAGTCCAGGACAGCGGAACACTGAAGCTTTCTTT
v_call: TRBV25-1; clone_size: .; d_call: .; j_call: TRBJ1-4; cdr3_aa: CASSEMGGISEKLFF; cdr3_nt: TGTGCCAGCAGTGAAATGGGGGGGATAAGCGAAAAACTGTTTTTT
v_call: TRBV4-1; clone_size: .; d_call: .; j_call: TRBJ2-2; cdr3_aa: CASSQLGSREVFF; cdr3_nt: TGCGCCAGCAGCCAACTTGGATCCCGTGAGGTGTTTTTT
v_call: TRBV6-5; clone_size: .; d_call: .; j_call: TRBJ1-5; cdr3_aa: CASSLKSNQPQHF; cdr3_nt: TGTGCCAGCAGCCTAAAAAGCAATCAGCCCCAGCATTTT
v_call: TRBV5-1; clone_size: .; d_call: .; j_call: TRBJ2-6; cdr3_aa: CASSLVLQGSGANVLTF; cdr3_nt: TGCGCCAGCAGCTTGGTGCTACAGGGTTCAGGGGCCAACGTCCTGACTTTC
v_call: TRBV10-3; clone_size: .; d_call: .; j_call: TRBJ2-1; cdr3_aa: CAISEPPPRTNEQFF; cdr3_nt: TGTGCCATCAGTGAGCCCCCTCCACGGACGAATGAGCAGTTCTTC
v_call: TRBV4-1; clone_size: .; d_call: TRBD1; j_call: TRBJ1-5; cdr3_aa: CASTLDDRGNQPQHF; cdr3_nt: TGCGCCAGCACCTTAGATGACAGGGGGAATCAGCCCCAGCATTTT
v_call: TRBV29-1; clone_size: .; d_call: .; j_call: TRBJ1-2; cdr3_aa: CSVTDPQHNYGYTF; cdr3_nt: TGCAGCGTCACGGACCCGCAGCATAACTATGGCTACACCTTC
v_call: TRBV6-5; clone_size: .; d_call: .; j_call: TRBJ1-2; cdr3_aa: CASSPGGMGYGYTF; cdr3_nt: TGTGCCAGCAGTCCGGGGGGCATGGGATATGGCTACACCTTC
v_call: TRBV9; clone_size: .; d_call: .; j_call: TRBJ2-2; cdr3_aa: CASSGSQGKTGELFF; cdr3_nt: TGTGCCAGCAGCGGATCCCAGGGAAAGACCGGGGAGCTGTTTTTT
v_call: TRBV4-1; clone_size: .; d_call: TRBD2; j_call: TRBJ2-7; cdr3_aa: CASSTLAGATYEQYF; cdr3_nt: TGCGCCAGCAGCACCCTAGCGGGGGCGACCTACGAGCAGTACTTC
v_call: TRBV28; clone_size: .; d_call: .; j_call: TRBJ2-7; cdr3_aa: CASSLLGQQEEQYF; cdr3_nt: TGTGCCAGCAGCCTCCTTGGACAGCAGGAAGAGCAGTACTTC
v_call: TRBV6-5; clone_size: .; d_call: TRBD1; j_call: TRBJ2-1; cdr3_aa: CASSYSTGAYNEQFF; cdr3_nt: TGTGCCAGCAGTTACTCGACAGGGGCCTACAATGAGCAGTTCTTC
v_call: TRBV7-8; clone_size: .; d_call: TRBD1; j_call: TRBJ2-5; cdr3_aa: CASSPGTAQETQYF; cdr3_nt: TGTGCCAGCAGCCCCGGGACAGCCCAAGAGACCCAGTACTTC
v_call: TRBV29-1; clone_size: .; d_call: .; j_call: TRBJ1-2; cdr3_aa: CSVEDWTGDYGYTF; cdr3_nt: TGCAGCGTTGAAGATTGGACGGGGGACTATGGCTACACCTTC
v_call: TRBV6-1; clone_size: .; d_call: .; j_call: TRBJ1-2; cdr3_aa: CASSELLAGYTF; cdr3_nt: TGTGCCAGCAGTGAATTGTTAGCCGGCTACACCTTC
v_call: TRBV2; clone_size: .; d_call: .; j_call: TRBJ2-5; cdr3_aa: CASRGDLALETQYF; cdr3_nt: TGTGCCAGCAGAGGGGATCTAGCGTTAGAGACCCAGTACTTC
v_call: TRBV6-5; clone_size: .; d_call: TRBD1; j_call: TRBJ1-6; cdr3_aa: CASRQGGSNSPLHF; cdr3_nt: TGTGCCAGCAGGCAAGGGGGCAGCAATTCACCCCTCCACTTT
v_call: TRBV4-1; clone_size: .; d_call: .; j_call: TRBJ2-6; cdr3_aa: CASSQGYASGANVLTF; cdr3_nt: TGCGCCAGCAGCCAAGGTTACGCCTCTGGGGCCAACGTCCTGACTTTC
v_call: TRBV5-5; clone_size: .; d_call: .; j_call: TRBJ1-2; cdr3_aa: CASSLEGGRGYGYTF; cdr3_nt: TGTGCCAGCAGCTTGGAAGGGGGGCGCGGCTATGGCTACACCTTC
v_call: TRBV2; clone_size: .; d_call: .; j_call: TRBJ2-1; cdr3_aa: CASRRTVNEQFF; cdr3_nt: TGTGCCAGCAGGCGGACTGTAAATGAGCAGTTCTTC
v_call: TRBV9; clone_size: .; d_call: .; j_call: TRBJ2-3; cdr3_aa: CASSVGADTQYF; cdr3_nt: TGTGCCAGCAGCGTAGGGGCAGATACGCAGTATTTT
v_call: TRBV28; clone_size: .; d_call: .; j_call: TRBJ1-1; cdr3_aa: CASSIRGANTEAFF; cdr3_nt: TGTGCCAGCAGTATTCGGGGGGCGAACACTGAAGCTTTCTTT
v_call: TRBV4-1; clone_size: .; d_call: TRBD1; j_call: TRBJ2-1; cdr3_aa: CASSQWDSLGVMAYNEQFF; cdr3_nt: TGCGCCAGCAGCCAGTGGGACAGCCTAGGGGTGATGGCCTACAATGAGCAGTTCTTC
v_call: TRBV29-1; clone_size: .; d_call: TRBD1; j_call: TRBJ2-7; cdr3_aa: CSANSAGQGFGFYEQYF; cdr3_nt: TGCAGCGCCAATTCAGCGGGACAGGGATTCGGTTTTTACGAGCAGTACTTC
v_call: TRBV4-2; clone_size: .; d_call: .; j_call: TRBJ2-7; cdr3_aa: CASSQEVIGQGGNEQYF; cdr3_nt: TGTGCCAGCAGCCAAGAAGTAATAGGGCAGGGCGGCAACGAGCAGTACTTC